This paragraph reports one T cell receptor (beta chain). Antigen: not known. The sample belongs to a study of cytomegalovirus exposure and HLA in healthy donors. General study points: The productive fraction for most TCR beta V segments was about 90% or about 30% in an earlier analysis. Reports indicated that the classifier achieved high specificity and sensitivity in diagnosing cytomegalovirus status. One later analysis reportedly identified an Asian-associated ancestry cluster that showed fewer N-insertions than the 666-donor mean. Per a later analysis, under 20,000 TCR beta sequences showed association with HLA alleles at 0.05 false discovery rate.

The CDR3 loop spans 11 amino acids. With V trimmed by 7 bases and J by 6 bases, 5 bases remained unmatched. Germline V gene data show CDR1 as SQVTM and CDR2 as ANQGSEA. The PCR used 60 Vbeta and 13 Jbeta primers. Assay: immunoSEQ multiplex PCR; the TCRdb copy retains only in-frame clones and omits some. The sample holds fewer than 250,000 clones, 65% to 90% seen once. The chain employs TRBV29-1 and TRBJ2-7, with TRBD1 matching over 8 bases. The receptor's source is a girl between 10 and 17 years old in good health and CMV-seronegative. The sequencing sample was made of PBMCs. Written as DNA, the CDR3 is TGCAGCGGGGCAGGGGGCGGCGAGCAGTACTTC. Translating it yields CSGAGGGEQYF.